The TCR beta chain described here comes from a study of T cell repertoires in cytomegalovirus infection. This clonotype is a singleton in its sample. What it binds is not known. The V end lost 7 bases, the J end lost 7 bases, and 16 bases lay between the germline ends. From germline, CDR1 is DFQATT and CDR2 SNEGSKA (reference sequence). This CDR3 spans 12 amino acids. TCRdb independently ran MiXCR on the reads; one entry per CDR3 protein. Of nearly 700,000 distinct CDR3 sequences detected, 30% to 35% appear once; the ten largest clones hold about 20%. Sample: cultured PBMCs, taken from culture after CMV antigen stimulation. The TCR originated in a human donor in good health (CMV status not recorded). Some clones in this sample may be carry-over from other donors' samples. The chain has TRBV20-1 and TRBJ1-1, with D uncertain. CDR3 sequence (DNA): TGCAGTGTCCCAATCAGCGACCGTGAAGCTTTCTTT. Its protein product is CSVPISDREAFF.